What follows is one T cell receptor (beta chain) and its context. The data derive from a study of graft-versus-host responses after intestinal transplantation. Turning to the study itself: Transplant types were multivisceral, liver-intestinal, or isolated intestinal.

Looked up from germline, CDR1 is LGHNA and CDR2 is YNFKEQ. The CDR3 runs 16 residues. The V segment lost 0 bases and the J segment 6 bases; nucleotides outside the gene matches: 8. TCRdb's copy holds only in-frame clones and misses some; the assay was immunoSEQ multiplex PCR. This table holds nearly 9,500 clones, approximately 33% found once. Broader study findings: Some patients had graft-donor T cell macrochimerism. In their allografts, the ratios of graft-versus-host to host-versus-graft T cell clones were high.

Stimulators, 200,000 irradiated and violet-dye-labeled cells, were plated with 200,000 CFSE-labeled responder cells. CD3+CD4+ and CD3+CD8+ responders that were proliferating and CFSE-low were sorted post-reaction. The material was alloreactive CD8+ T cells from a mixed lymphocyte reaction culture, obtained before transplantation. Subset specified: CFSE-low proliferating T cells sorted from roughly 6-day pre-transplant mixed lymphocyte reaction (GvH or HvG direction). The clonotype comes from a human patient who was an organ donor for intestinal transplantation. The genes are TRBV4-2 and TRBJ2-7; 10 nucleotides agree with TRBD1. As DNA, the CDR3 is TGTGCCAGCAGCCAAGATGAGGGACAGGGGTCATCCGAGCAGTACTTC. This sequence encodes CASSQDEGQGSSEQYF.